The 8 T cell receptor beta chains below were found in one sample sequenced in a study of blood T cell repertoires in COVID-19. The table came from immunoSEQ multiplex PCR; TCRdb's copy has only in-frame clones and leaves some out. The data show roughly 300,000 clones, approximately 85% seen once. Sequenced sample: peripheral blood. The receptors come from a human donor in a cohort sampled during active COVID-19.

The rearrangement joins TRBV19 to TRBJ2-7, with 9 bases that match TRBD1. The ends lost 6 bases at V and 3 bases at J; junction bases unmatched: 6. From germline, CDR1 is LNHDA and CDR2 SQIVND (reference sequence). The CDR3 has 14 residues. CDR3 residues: CASSPGQGIYEQYF. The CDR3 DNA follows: TGTGCCAGTAGCCCGGGACAGGGTATCTACGAGCAGTACTTC.

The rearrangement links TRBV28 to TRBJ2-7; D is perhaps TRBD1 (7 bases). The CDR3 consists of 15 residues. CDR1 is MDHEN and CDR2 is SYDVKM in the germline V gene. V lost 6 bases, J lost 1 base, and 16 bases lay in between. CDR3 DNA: TGTGCCAGCAGCTTTGGCGGGACAGTGTCCTACGAGCAGTACTTC. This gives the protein CASSFGGTVSYEQYF.

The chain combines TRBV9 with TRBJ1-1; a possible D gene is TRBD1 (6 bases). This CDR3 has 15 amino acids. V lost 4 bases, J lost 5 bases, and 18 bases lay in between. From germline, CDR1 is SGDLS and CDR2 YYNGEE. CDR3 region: CASSPTHREGTEAFF. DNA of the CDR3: TGTGCCAGCAGCCCAACCCACAGGGAAGGGACTGAAGCTTTCTTT.

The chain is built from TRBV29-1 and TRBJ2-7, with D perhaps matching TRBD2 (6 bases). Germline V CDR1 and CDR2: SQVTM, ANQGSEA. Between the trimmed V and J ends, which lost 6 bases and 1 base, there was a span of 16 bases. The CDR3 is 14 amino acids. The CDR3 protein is CSVFQPGESYEQYF. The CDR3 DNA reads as TGCAGCGTCTTCCAACCGGGAGAGTCCTACGAGCAGTACTTC.

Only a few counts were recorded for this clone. CDR3 coding DNA: TGTGCCAGCAGCTGGACCAGGAGGGATTCCTACGAGCAGTACTTC. Amino acids: CASSWTRRDSYEQYF. This sequence joins TRBV7-9 and TRBJ2-7; perhaps TRBD2 as D (6 bases). Trimming removed 4 bases from V and 1 base from J, with 14 bases in between. The CDR3 extends over 15 amino acids. Germline-derived CDR1 and CDR2 are SEHNR and FQNEAQ (reference sequence).

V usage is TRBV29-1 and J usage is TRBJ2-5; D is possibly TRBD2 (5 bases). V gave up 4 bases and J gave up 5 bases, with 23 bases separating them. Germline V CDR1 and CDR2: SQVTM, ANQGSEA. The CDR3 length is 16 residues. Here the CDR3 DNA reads TGCAGCGTTGTTGGGCTAGCTCGCTGGTCGGGGGAGACCCAGTACTTC. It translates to CSVVGLARWSGETQYF. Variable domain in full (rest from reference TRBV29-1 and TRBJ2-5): SAVISQKPSRDICQRGTSLTIQCQVDSQVTMMFWYRQQPGQSLTLIATANQGSEATYESGFVIDKFPISRPNLTFSTLTVSNMSPEDSSIYLCSVVGLARWSGETQYFGPGTRLLVL.

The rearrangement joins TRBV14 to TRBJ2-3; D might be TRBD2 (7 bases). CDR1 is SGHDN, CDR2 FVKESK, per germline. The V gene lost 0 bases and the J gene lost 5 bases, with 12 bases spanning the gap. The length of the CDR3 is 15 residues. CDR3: CASSQDGGPGDTQYF. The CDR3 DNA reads TGTGCCAGCAGCCAAGACGGGGGGCCAGGAGATACGCAGTATTTT. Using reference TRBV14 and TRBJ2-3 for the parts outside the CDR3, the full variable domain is EAGVTQFPSHSVIEKGQTVTLRCDPISGHDNLYWYRRVMGKEIKFLLHFVKESKQDESGMPNNRFLAERTGGTYSTLKVQPAELEDSGVYFCASSQDGGPGDTQYFGPGTRLTVL.

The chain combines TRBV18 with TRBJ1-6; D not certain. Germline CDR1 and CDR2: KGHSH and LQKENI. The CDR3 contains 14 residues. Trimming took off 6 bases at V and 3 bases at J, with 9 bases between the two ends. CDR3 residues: CASSPADYNSPLHF. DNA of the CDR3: TGTGCCAGCTCGCCGGCGGACTATAATTCACCCCTCCACTTT.